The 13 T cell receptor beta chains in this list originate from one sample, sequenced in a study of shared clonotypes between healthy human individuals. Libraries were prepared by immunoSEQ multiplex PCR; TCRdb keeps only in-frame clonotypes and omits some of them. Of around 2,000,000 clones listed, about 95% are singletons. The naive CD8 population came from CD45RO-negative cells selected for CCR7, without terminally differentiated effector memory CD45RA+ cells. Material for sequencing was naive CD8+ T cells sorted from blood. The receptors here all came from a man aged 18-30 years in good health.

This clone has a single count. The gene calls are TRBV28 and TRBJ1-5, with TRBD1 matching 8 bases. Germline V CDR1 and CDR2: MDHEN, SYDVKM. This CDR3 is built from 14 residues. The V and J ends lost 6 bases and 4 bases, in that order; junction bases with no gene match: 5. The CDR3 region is CASSGTGLNQPQHF. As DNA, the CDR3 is TGTGCCAGCAGCGGGACAGGTCTAAATCAGCCCCAGCATTTT.

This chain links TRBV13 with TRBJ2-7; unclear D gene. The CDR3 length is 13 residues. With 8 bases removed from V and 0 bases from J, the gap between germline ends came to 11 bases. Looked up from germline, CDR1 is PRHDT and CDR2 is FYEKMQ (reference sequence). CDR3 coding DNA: TGTGCCAGCGGGCCGGGCAGCTCCTACGAGCAGTACTTC. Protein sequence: CASGPGSSYEQYF.

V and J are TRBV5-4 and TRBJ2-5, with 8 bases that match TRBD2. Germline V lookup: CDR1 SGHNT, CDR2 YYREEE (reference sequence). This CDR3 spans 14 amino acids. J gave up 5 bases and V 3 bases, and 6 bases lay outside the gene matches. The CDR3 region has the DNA TGTGCCAGCAGCTGGGGGACTAGTCGTGAGACCCAGTACTTC. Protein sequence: CASSWGTSRETQYF.

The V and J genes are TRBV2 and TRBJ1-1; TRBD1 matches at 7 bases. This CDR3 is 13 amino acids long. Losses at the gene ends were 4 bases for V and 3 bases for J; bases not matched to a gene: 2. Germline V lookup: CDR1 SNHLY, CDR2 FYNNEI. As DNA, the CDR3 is TGTGCCAGCAGTGCGACAGGGCACACTGAAGCTTTCTTT. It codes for CASSATGHTEAFF.

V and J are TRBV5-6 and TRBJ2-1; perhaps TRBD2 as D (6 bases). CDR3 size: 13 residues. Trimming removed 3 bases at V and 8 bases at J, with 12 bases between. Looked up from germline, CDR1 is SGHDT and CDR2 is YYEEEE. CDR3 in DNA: TGTGCCAGCAGCTGGGCTAGCGCAGATGAGCAGTTCTTC. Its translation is CASSWASADEQFF.

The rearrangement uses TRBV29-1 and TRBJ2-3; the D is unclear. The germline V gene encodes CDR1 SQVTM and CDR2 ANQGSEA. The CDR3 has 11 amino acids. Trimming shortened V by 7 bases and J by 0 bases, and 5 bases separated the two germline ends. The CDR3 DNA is TGCAGCGGTTGGAGCACAGATACGCAGTATTTT. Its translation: CSGWSTDTQYF.

This CDR3 is CSSEPGLAETSTDTQYF. The CDR3 region has the DNA TGCAGCTCAGAACCGGGACTAGCGGAAACTAGCACAGATACGCAGTATTTT. The V call is TRBV29-1, the J call TRBJ2-3; 11 positions agree with TRBD2. CDR1 and CDR2 (germline): SQVTM, ANQGSEA. The CDR3 covers 17 residues. V shed 8 bases, J shed 0 bases, and the junction held 13 bases outside the gene matches.

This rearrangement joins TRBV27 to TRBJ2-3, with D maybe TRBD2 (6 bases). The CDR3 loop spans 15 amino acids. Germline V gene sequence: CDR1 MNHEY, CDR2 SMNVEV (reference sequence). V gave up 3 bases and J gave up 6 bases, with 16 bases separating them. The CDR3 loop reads CASSFVGSAVDTQYF. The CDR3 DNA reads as TGTGCCAGCAGTTTTGTCGGGAGTGCGGTGGATACGCAGTATTTT.

This CDR3 reads CASSLRQGISQETQYF. CDR3 DNA sequence: TGTGCCAGCAGTCTTCGACAGGGTATATCCCAAGAGACCCAGTACTTC. This chain links TRBV7-9 with TRBJ2-5, with 7 nucleotides matching TRBD1. Germline loops: CDR1 SEHNR, CDR2 FQNEAQ (reference sequence). With V trimmed by 6 bases and J by 1 base, 11 bases remained unmatched. The CDR3 spans 16 residues. Using reference TRBV7-9 and TRBJ2-5 for the parts outside the CDR3, the full variable domain is DTGVSQNPRHKITKRGQNVTFRCDPISEHNRLYWYRQTLGQGPEFLTYFQNEAQLEKSRLLSDRFSAERPKGSFSTLEIQRTEQGDSAMYLCASSLRQGISQETQYFGPGTRLLVL.

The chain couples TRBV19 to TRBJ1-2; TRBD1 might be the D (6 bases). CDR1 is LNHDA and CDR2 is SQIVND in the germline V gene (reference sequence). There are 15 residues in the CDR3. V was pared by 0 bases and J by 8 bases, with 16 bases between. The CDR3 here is CASSIDLTGAGGYTF. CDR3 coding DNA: TGTGCCAGTAGTATAGACCTGACAGGCGCGGGCGGCTACACCTTC.

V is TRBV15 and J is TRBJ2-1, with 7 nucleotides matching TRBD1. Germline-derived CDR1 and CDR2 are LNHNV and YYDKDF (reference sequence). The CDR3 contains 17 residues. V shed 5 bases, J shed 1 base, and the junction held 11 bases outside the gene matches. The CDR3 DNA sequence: TGTGCCACCAGCCCTAGGACAGGAACTGAGTCCTACAATGAGCAGTTCTTC. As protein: CATSPRTGTESYNEQFF.

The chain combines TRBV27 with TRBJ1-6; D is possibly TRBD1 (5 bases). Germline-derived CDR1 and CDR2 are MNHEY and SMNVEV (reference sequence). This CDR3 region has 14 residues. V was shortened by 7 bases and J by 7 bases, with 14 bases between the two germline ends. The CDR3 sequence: CASTWGHGNSPLHF. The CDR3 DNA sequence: TGTGCCAGCACCTGGGGCCATGGCAATTCACCCCTCCACTTT.

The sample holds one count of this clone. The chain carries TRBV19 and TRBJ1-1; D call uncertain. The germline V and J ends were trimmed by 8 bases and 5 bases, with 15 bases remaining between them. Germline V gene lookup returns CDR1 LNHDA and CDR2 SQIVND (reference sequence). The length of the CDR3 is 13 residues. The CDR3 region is CASQTPGGTEAFF. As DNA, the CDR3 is TGTGCCAGTCAGACACCGGGAGGAACTGAAGCTTTCTTT.